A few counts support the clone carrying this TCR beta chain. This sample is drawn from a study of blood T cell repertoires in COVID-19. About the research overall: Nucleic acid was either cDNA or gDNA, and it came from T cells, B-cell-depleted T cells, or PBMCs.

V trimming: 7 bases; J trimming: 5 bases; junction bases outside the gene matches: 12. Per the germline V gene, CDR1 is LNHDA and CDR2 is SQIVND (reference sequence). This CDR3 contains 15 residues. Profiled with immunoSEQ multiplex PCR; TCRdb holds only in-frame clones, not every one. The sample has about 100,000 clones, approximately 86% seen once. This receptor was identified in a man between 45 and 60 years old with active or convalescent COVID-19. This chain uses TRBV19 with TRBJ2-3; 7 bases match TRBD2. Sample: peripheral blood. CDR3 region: CASNKAGTTKDTQYF. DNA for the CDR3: TGTGCCAGTAATAAAGCGGGAACCACAAAAGATACGCAGTATTTT.